This T cell receptor beta chain was observed in a study of blood T cell repertoires in COVID-19. Study in general: The study drew acute and convalescent COVID-19 samples from the United States, Italy and Spain. PBMCs, B-cell-depleted T cells, or T cells were the source of the cDNA or gDNA that made up the material.

Everyone who took part was about 18 to 89 years old, and they came from about two dozen US areas. Study processing details: From reference gene primer amplification, estimates of nucleated cell counts were derived. The data were produced by immunoSEQ multiplex PCR, yet TCRdb's version contains in-frame clones alone and is incomplete. For V, J and clone size, that table is used; D and trimming come from the DNA. The top ten hold 1.2% of the sample, which has 130,000 to 150,000 clones, around 89% seen once. This CDR3 has 15 amino acids. CDR1 MGHDK and CDR2 SYGVNS come from the germline V gene. Trimming shortened V by 6 bases and J by 1 base, and 15 bases separated the two germline ends.

The clonotype comes from a young woman with acute COVID-19. Sequencing used PBMCs or T cells enriched from blood (not recorded which). The chain couples TRBV25-1 to TRBJ1-1; D is perhaps TRBD1 (6 bases). The CDR3 bases are TGTGCCAGCAGGTCCTGGCAGGGGTCGAACACTGAAGCTTTCTTT. This gives the protein CASRSWQGSNTEAFF.